This T cell receptor beta chain was recovered during a study of metastatic and nonmetastatic thyroid tumors. At the level of the study: Repertoires were compared across blood and tumor or nodule tissue from malignant and benign thyroid patients. Study-level results: When malignant thyroid tumors were compared with benign nodules, TCR beta diversity was reportedly significantly higher in the malignant tumors. This held in both blood and tumor samples.

This CDR3 has 13 amino acids. CDR1 is SNHLY, CDR2 FYNNEI, per germline. With V trimmed by 6 bases and J by 12 bases, 6 bases remained unmatched. This clone has a handful of counts. Its matching antigen is unknown. Methods used by the authors: Across clinicopathological groups, CDR3 differences served as the basis for building a distant-metastasis classifier for papillary thyroid cancer. MiXCR reprocessed the PCR reads for TCRdb. TCRdb's processing, not the authors' own work, is the source of the V and J calls. The sample records some 15,000 clones, roughly 29% being singletons. Patients had received no treatment of any kind before thyroid surgery.

Sequencing was performed on tumor tissue. The V call is TRBV2, the J call TRBJ1-6, with 9 bases lining up with TRBD1. The sequence came from a male donor with papillary thyroid cancer or a benign thyroid nodule (not recorded which). Some clones in this sample may be carry-over from other donors' samples. The DNA of the CDR3 is TGTGCCAGCAGGGACAGGGGTGCGGGACCCCTCCACTTT. This gives the protein CASRDRGAGPLHF.